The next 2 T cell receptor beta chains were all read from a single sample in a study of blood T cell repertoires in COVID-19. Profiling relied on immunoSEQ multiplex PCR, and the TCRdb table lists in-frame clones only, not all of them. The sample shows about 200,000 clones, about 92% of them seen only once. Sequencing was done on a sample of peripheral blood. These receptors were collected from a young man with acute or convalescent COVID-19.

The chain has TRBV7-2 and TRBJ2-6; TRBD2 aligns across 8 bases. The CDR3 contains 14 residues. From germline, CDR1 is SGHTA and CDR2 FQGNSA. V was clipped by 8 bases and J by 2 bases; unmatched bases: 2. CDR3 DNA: TGTGCCAGCTCGGGGGGGCCTGGGGCCAACGTCCTGACTTTC. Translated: CASSGGPGANVLTF. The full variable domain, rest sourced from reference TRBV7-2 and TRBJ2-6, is GAGVSQSPSNKVTEKGKDVELRCDPISGHTALYWYRQSLGQGLEFLIYFQGNSAPDKSGLPSDRFSAERTGGSVSTLTIQRTQQEDSAVYLCASSGGPGANVLTFGAGSRLTVL.

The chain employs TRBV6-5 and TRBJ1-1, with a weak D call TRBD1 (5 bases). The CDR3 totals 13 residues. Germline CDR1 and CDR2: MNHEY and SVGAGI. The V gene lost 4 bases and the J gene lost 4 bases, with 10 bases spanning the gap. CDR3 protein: CASSLWGGTEAFF. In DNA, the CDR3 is TGTGCCAGCAGTTTGTGGGGGGGCACTGAAGCTTTCTTT.